This T cell receptor (beta chain) was retrieved from a study of neoadjuvant nivolumab and ipilimumab in lung cancer. In the study overall: Patients got nivolumab 3 mg/kg on days 1, 15 and 29; combination added ipilimumab 1 mg/kg day 1. Study results and limitations: Only two of four nivolumab-treated tumors gained richness and clonality by surgery. Resected-tumor TCR richness correlated positively with pretherapy blood richness. Resected tumors had greater TCR richness and clonality than uninvolved lung.

Details on this clone: The target antigen is unknown.

V shed 6 bases and J shed 3 bases, with 9 bases lying between them. Germline CDR1 reads ENHRY; CDR2 reads SYGVKD. The CDR3 is made up of 13 amino acids. Using immunoSEQ multiplex PCR, the repertoire was profiled, and TCRdb retains in-frame clones only, with some absent. This sample has approximately 9,600 clones, with approximately 77% found just once. Sequencing was performed on tumor tissue, taken after neoadjuvant nivolumab, alone or with ipilimumab, at or shortly before surgery. The sequence came from an adult with non-small cell lung cancer. This chain links TRBV10-3 with TRBJ2-1, with no clear D. The CDR3 region has the DNA TGTGCCATCAGGAAAATAAACTACAATGAGCAGTTCTTC. This codes for CAIRKINYNEQFF.